What follows are 4 T cell receptor beta chains derived from one specimen sequenced in a study of blood T cell repertoires in COVID-19. TCRdb's copy holds only in-frame clones and misses some; the assay was immunoSEQ multiplex PCR. The table has roughly 250,000 clones, roughly 81% seen once. Specimen: peripheral blood. The origin of the receptors is a man in his forties with acute or convalescent COVID-19.

V is TRBV27 and J is TRBJ1-2, with D possibly TRBD1 on 6 matching bases. Per germline, CDR1 MNHEY and CDR2 SMNVEV (reference sequence). V was trimmed by 6 bases and J by 2 bases, leaving 10 bases between them. CDR3 length: 13 residues. The CDR3 spells CASSPDRNYGYTF. Here the CDR3 DNA reads TGTGCCAGCAGCCCCGACAGGAACTATGGCTACACCTTC.

This rearrangement joins TRBV3-1 (or the pseudogene TRBV3-2) to TRBJ2-1; 7 bases line up with TRBD2. Germline trimming cut 2 bases from V and 3 bases from J; bases unmatched to any gene: 7. Germline assignment: CDR1 LGHDT and CDR2 YNNKEL (reference sequence). CDR3 length: 16 amino acids. The CDR3 protein is CASSQPTSPNYNEQFF. The CDR3 DNA reads as TGTGCCAGCAGCCAACCGACTAGCCCGAACTACAATGAGCAGTTCTTC.

This clone came up once. J is TRBJ1-2 and V is TRBV27; D perhaps matches TRBD1 (6 bases). CDR1 and CDR2 (germline): MNHEY, SMNVEV (reference sequence). The CDR3 is 15 residues long. Between the trimmed V and J ends, which lost 5 bases and 4 bases, there was a span of 17 bases. The CDR3 DNA sequence: TGTGCCAGCAGTCCCGCGGGGGGCGCGAGCTATGGCTACACCTTC. Protein product: CASSPAGGASYGYTF.

This sequence joins TRBV28 and TRBJ2-5; D uncertain. Germline V CDR1 and CDR2: MDHEN, SYDVKM. Trimming stripped 1 base from V and 4 bases from J, with 13 bases between. CDR3 length: 15 amino acids. The CDR3 region is CASSLYYRKRETQYF. CDR3 in DNA: TGTGCCAGCAGTTTATATTACAGAAAAAGAGAGACCCAGTACTTC.